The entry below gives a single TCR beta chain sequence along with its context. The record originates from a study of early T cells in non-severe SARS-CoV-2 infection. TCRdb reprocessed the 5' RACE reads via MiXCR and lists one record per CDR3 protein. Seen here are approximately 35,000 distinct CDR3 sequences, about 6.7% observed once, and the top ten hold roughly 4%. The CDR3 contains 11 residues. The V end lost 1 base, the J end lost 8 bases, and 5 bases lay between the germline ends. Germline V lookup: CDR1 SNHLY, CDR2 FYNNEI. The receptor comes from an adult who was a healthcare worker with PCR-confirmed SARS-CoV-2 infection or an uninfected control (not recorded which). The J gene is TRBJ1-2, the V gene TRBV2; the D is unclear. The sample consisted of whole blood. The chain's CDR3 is CASSEDGGYTF. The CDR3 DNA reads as TGTGCCAGCAGTGAAGATGGGGGCTACACCTTC.